This T cell receptor beta chain is from a study of T cell repertoires in cytomegalovirus infection. Study-wide background: Recently identified HLA-C-restricted CMV epitopes were among the peptides used. TCR beta signatures that were public indicated CMV infection and matching HLA type. Findings and caveats of the study: CMV-specific TCR beta clonotypes restricted by HLA-C were the ones dominating the ex vivo response.

TCRdb called the reads again in MiXCR, with one record for every CDR3 protein. Among tens of thousands of distinct CDR3 sequences listed, roughly 20% were seen once. Note on this clonotype: Its target is unknown.

The TCR sequence derives from a human donor in good health (CMV status not recorded). Some clones in this sample may be carry-over from other donors' samples. Material: CD8+ T cells from cultured PBMCs, obtained from culture after CMV antigen stimulation.

In DNA, the CDR3 is TGTGCCAGCAGCTGGACTAGCGGGGGTCTAGGTAATGAGCAGTTCTTC. Translation gives CASSWTSGGLGNEQFF. This chain joins TRBV7-2 and TRBJ2-1; 13 bases are a match to TRBD2. V shed 4 bases and J 7 bases; nucleotides not matched to a gene: 7. The CDR3 runs 16 residues. The germline V gene encodes CDR1 SGHTA and CDR2 FQGNSA.